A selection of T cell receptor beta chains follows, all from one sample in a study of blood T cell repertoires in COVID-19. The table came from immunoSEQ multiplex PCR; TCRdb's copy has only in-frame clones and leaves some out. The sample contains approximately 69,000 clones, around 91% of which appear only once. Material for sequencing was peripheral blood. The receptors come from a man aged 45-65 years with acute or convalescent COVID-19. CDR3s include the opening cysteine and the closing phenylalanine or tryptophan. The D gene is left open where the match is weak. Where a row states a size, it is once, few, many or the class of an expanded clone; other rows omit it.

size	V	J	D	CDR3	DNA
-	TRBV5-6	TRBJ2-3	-	CASSLVSGVRTDTQYF	TGTGCCAGCAGCTTGGTATCGGGAGTCCGCACAGATACGCAGTATTTT
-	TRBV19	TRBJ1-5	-	CASKGSGGGSNQPQHF	TGTGCCAGTAAGGGTTCGGGGGGAGGGAGCAATCAGCCCCAGCATTTT
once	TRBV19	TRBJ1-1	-	CASSFQGMNTEAFF	TGTGCCAGTAGTTTCCAGGGTATGAACACTGAAGCTTTCTTT
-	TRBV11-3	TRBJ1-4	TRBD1	CASSSGTGNEKLFF	TGTGCCAGCAGCTCCGGGACAGGAAATGAAAAACTGTTTTTT
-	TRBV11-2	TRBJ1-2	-	CASSLVGANYGYTF	TGTGCCAGCAGCTTAGTAGGAGCTAACTATGGCTACACCTTC
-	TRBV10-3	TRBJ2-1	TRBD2	CAISDTGTSGSSYNEQFF	TGTGCCATCAGTGACACCGGGACTAGCGGGAGCTCCTACAATGAGCAGTTCTTC
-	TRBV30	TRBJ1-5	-	CAWKAGGAPGSQHF	TGTGCCTGGAAGGCCGGGGGGGCCCCGGGGTCCCAGCATTTT
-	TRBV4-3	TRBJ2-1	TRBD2	CASSQDYRGGDYNEQFF	TGCGCCAGCAGCCAAGACTACCGGGGAGGGGACTACAATGAGCAGTTCTTC
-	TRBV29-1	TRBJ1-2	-	CSVAKGLNYGYTF	TGCAGCGTTGCAAAGGGGCTTAACTATGGCTACACCTTC
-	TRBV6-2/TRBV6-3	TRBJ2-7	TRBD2	CASGPGLGPYEQYF	TGTGCCAGCGGCCCGGGACTAGGACCCTACGAGCAGTACTTC
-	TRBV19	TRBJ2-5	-	CASSIRGETQYF	TGTGCCAGTAGTATACGGGGAGAGACCCAGTACTTC
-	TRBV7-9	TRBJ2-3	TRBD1	CASSRGTVVTDTQYF	TGTGCCAGCAGCCGTGGGACAGTAGTCACAGATACGCAGTATTTT
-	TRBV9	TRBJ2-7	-	CASSASYSMIRSYEQYF	TGTGCCAGCAGCGCGAGCTATAGCATGATCCGTTCCTACGAGCAGTACTTC
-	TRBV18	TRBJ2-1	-	CASSSGLTNNEQFF	TGTGCCAGCTCTTCTGGACTGACTAACAATGAGCAGTTCTTC
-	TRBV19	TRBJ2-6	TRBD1	CASFPFGQGAGANVLTF	TGTGCCAGTTTTCCTTTTGGACAGGGGGCTGGGGCCAACGTCCTGACTTTC